This TCR beta chain was obtained from a study of siplizumab effects on memory and regulatory T cells. Overall study results and limits: Mappable alloreactive CD4+ clones were on average around 66% Treg-derived with siplizumab, around 25% in controls. Apparently more diverse than memory cells, naive T cells also seemed major alloresponse contributors. Just a small share of alloreactive clones was traced back to unstimulated subsets.

Data came from immunoSEQ multiplex PCR; TCRdb stores just in-frame clones and leaves some out. The sample has about 91,000 clones; approximately 93% are singletons. This CDR3 is 13 amino acids long. Trimming pared 4 bases from V and 4 bases from J, leaving 13 bases between. CDR1 GTSNPN and CDR2 SVGIG come from the germline V gene (reference sequence). Note on this clone: No antigen is known for it.

Sequenced material: CD8+ T cells sorted from blood. This receptor was taken from a human donor in good health. V gene TRBV30 combines with J gene TRBJ1-1, with D hard to call. The CDR3 sequence: CAWTQTVGTEAFF. The CDR3 DNA follows: TGTGCCTGGACACAAACCGTGGGCACTGAAGCTTTCTTT.